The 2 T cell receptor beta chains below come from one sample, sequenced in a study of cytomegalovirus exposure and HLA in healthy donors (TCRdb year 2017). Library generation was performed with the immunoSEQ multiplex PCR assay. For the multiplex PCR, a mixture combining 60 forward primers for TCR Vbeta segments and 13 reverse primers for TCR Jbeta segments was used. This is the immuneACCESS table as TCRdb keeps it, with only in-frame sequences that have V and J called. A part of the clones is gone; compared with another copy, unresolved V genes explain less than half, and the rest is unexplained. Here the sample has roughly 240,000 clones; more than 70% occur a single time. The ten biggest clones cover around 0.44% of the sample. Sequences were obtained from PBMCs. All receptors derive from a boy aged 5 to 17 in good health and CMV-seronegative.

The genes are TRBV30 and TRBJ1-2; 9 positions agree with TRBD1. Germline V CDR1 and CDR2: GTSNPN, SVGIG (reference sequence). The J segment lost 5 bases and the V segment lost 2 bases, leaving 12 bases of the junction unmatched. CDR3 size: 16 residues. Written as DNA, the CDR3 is TGTGCCTGGAGTCGGGTAGGAACAGGGGGCCTTTATGGCTACACCTTC. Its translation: CAWSRVGTGGLYGYTF.

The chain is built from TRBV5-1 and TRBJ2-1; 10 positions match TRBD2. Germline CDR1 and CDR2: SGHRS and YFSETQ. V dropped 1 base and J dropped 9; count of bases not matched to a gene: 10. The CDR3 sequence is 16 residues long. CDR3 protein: CASSLPGSGGACEQFF. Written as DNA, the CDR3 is TGCGCCAGCAGCTTGCCTGGCAGCGGGGGGGCCTGTGAGCAGTTCTTC.